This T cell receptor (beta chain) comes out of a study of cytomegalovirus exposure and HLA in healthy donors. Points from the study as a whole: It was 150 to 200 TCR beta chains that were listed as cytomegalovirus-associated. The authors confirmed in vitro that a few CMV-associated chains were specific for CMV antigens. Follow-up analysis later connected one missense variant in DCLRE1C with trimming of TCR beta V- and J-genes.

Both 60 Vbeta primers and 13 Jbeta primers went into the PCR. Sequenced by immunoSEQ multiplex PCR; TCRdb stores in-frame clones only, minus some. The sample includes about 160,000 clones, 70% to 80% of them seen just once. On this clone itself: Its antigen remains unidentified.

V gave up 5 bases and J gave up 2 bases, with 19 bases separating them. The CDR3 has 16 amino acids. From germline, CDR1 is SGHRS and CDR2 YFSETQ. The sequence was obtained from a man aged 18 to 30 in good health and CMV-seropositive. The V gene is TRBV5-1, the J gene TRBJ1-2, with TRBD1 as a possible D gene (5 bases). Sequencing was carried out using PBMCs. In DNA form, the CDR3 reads TGCGCCAGCAGAGATAGGGGTGTGAGTCAAAACTATGGCTACACCTTC. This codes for CASRDRGVSQNYGYTF.